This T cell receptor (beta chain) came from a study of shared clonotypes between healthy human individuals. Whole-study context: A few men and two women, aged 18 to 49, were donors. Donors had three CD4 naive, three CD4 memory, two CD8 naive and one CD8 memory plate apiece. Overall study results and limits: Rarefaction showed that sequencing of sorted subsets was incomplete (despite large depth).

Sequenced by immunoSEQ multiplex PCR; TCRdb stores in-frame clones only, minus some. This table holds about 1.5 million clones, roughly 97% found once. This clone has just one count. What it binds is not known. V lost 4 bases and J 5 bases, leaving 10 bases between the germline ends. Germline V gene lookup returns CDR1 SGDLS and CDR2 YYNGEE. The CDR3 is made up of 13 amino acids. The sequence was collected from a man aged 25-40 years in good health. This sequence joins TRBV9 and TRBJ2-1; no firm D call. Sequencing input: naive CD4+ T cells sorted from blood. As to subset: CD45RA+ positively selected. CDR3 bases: TGTGCCAGCAGCCGCGTCCTAAACAATGAGCAGTTCTTC. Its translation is CASSRVLNNEQFF. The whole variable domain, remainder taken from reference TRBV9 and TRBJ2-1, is DSGVTQTPKHLITATGQRVTLRCSPRSGDLSVYWYQQSLDQGLQFLIQYYNGEERAKGNILERFSAQQFPDLHSELNLSSLELGDSALYFCASSRVLNNEQFFGPGTRLTVL.